This T cell receptor beta chain was observed in a study of T cells expressing NK-cell markers. Study details: Obtained from sorted CD3+CD56+NKG2C+, CD3+CD56+NKG2C- and CD3+CD56-NKG2C+ T cells were the TCR beta repertoires. Seven sequenced donors out of eight were HCMV-seropositive, one seronegative.

TCRdb reprocessed the 5' RACE reads and reports one entry per CDR3 protein, with no DNA. Its clone listing holds 350,000 to 500,000 distinct CDR3 sequences. CDR3 length: 15 amino acids. Germline V CDR1 and CDR2: SGHNT, YYREEE (reference sequence). Study conclusions and caveats: These same clonotypes (in four donors) also led the CD3+CD56-NKG2C+ fraction.

About this clonotype itself: The target antigen is unknown.

The material sequenced was blood T cells: a sorted CD56 or NKG2C T cell subset, CD4+ or CD8+ T cells, or bulk PBMC T cells (not recorded which). The chain employs TRBV5-4 and TRBJ2-2; TCRdb proposes TRBD2, but this gene call is untestable without DNA. The sequence was collected from a woman aged 18 to 75 in good health. The chain's CDR3 is CASSKRGGYTGELFF. The entire variable domain, with the rest obtained from reference TRBV5-4 and TRBJ2-2, is as follows: ETGVTQSPTHLIKTRGQQVTLRCSSQSGHNTVSWYQQALGQGPQFIFQYYREEENGRGNFPPRFSGLQFPNYSSELNVNALELDDSALYLCASSKRGGYTGELFFGEGSRLTVL.